This TCR beta chain was documented in a study of blood T cell repertoires in COVID-19. Looking at the study overall: Samples representing acute and convalescent COVID-19 were sourced from the United States, Italy and Spain. Nucleic acid was either cDNA or gDNA, and it came from T cells, B-cell-depleted T cells, or PBMCs.

Profiled with immunoSEQ multiplex PCR; TCRdb holds only in-frame clones, not every one. The table shows over 450,000 clones, with around nine tenths occurring only once. The ends lost 5 bases at V and 6 bases at J; junction bases unmatched: 9. This CDR3 comprises 15 residues. The germline V gene has CDR1 SGHVS and CDR2 FQNEAQ. Seattle enrolled patients during active infection and tracked them longitudinally. The TCR was taken from a woman aged 45-65 years with COVID-19, enrolled during active disease. The chain is built from TRBV7-8 and TRBJ2-7; 11 bases are shared with TRBD2. The sample taken for sequencing was peripheral blood. CDR3 loop: CASSQSSGGAGEQYF. In nucleotides, the CDR3 is TGTGCCAGCAGCCAAAGTAGCGGGGGGGCGGGCGAGCAGTACTTC.